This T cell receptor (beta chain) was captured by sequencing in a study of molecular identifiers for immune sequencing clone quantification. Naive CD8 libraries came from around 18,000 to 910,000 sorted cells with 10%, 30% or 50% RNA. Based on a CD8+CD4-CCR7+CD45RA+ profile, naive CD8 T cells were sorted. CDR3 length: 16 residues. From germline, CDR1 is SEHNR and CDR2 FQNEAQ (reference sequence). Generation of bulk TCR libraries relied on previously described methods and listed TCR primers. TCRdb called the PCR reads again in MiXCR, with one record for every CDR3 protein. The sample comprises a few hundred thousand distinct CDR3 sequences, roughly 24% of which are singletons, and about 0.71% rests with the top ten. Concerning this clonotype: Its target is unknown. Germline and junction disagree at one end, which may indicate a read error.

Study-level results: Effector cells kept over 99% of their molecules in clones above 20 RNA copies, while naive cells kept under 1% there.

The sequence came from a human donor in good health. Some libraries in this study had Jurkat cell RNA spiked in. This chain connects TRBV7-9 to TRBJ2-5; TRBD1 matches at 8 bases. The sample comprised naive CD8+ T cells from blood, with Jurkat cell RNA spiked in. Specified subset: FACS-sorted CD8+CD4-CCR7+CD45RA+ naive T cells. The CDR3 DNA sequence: TGTGCCAGCAGCTTAATTCTCAGGGGGCCTCAAGGGACCCAGTACTTC. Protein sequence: CASSLILRGPQGTQYF.